This TCR beta chain was identified in a study of blood T cell repertoires in COVID-19 (dated by TCRdb to the early 2020s). About the full investigation: Collaborator samples came from the United States, Italy and Spain and covered acute and convalescent phases of COVID-19. The prospective study material was composed of cDNA or gDNA derived from T cells, B-cell-depleted T cells, or PBMCs. Subjects who had been exposed to COVID-19, were actively infected with it, or had recovered from it provided the deeply sampled blood TCRbeta repertoires that made up the dataset. A freely available public database, intended as a resource for researchers studying the immune response to SARS-CoV-2, is where the repertoires were released. The samples were drawn from two sources: the first 160 participants of the ongoing ImmuneRACE study, and 950 to 1,500 subjects contributed by 6 global collaborators. Nearly every sample came with metadata listing a de-identified subject ID, COVID-19 status, age in years and sex. Where HLA class I and class II types were available, the types were taken from metadata supplied by the sample provider, not from assay-based typing.

Per the germline V gene, SGHRS is the CDR1 and YFSETQ is the CDR2. V and J are truncated by 4 bases and 3 bases respectively, leaving an intervening sequence of 13 bases. The CDR3 measures 14 amino acids from cysteine to phenylalanine. CDR3 DNA is the only sequence kept; it has 42 bases, read in frame from the first base. Collaborating institutions collected whole blood in K2EDTA tubes following their own protocols. For TCRbeta analysis, collaborators shipped samples as frozen whole blood, isolated PBMCs, or DNA extracted from either of those sample types. TCRbeta CDR3 regions were amplified from genomic DNA by means of the immunoSEQ Assay, a bias-controlled multiplex PCR. The paper's processing steps were these. The number of nucleated cells in each sample was estimated from the amplification of reference gene primers within the assay. Sequence reads were collapsed and filtered to measure the absolute abundance of every unique TCRbeta CDR3 rearrangement. For each sample, productive Simpson clonality was calculated as the square root of Simpson's diversity index over productive rearrangements. TCRdb took over this immuneACCESS table, retaining in-frame rearrangements with V and J assigned. Such tables are incomplete; in checked studies, under half of the missing clones stem from an unresolved V gene, and the remainder is unexplained. D and trimming come from the DNA, and the V and J calls and clone size come from that table. In all, the sample holds about 78,000 clones, and roughly 91% of those were seen once. The ten biggest clones cover 1% of the sample.

The full study reports these points: The amount of clinical and demographic metadata varied by source and participant and was provided uncurated.

Worth noting for this clone: Its antigen remains unidentified. No base qualities exist here, and no much larger clone lies one base off it.

The sample was peripheral blood. This receptor was identified in a woman in her 50s in a cohort sampled during active COVID-19. The chain employs TRBV5-1 and TRBJ2-5, and possibly TRBD1, on 5 matching bases. The CDR3 sequence is CASSPSPGKETQYF. The nucleotide sequence reads as follows: TGCGCCAGCAGCCCATCCCCAGGGAAAGAGACCCAGTACTTC.